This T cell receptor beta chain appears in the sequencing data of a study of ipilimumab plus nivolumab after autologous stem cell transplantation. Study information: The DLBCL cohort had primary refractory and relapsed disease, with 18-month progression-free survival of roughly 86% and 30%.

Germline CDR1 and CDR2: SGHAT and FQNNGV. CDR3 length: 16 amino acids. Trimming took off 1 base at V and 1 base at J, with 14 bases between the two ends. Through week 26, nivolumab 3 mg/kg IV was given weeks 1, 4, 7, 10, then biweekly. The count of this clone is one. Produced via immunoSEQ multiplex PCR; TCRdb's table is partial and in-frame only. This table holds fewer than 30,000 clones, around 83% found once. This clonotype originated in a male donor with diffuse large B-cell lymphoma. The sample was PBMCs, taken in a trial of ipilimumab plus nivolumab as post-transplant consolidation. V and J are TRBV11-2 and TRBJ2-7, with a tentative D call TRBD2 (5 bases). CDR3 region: CASSLGGLYRSYEQYF. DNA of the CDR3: TGTGCCAGCAGCTTAGGAGGACTTTATAGATCCTACGAGCAGTACTTC.